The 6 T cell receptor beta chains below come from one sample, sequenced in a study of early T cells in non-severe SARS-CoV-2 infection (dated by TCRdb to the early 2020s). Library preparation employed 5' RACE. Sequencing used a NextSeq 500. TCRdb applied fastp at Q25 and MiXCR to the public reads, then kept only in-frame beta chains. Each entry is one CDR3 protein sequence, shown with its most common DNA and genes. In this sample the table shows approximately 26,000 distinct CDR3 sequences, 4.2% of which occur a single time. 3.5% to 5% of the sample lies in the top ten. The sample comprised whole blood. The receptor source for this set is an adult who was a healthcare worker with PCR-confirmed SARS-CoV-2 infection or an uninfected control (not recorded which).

The CDR3 DNA sequence: TGCGCCAGCAGCTTGGGGACAGGTCGGTTCACCGGGGAGCTGTTTTTT. Translating it yields CASSLGTGRFTGELFF. This chain uses TRBV5-1 with TRBJ2-2, with 7 bases matching TRBD1. Trimming at V came to 0 bases and at J to 4 bases, leaving 6 bases not matched to a gene. The CDR3 spans 16 residues. CDR1 SGHRS and CDR2 YFSETQ come from the germline V gene. Using reference TRBV5-1 and TRBJ2-2 for the parts outside the CDR3, the full variable domain is KAGVTQTPRYLIKTRGQQVTLSCSPISGHRSVSWYQQTPGQGLQFLFEYFSETQRNKGNFPGRFSGRQFSNSRSEMNVSTLELGDSALYLCASSLGTGRFTGELFFGEGSRLTVL.

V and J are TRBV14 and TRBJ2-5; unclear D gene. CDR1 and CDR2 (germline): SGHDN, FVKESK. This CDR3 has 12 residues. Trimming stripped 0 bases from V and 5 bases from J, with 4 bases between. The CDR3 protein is CASSQDSETQYF. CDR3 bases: TGTGCCAGCAGCCAAGACAGCGAGACCCAGTACTTC.

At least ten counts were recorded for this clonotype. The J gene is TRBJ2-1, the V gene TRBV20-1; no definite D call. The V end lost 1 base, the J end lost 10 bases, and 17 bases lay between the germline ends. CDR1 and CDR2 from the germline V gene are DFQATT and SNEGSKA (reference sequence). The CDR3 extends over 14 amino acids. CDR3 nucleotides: TGCAGTGCTAGAGCCCCGGGTCACCCTGGCGAGCAGTTCTTC. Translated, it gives CSARAPGHPGEQFF.

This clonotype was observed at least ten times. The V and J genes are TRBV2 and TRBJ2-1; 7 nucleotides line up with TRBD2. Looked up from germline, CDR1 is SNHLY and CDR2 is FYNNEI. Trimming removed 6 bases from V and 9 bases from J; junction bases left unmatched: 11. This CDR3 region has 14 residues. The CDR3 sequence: CASRGTLAGGEQFF. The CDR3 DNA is TGTGCCAGCAGGGGCACCTTAGCGGGTGGTGAGCAGTTCTTC.

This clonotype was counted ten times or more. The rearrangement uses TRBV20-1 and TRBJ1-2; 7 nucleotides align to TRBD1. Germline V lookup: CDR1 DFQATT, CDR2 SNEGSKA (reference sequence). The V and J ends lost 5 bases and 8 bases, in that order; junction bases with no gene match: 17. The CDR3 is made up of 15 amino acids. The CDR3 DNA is TGCAGTGCTTCTGGGGGAGGGGGCGCCGTTAGGGGCTACACCTTC. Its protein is CSASGGGGAVRGYTF.

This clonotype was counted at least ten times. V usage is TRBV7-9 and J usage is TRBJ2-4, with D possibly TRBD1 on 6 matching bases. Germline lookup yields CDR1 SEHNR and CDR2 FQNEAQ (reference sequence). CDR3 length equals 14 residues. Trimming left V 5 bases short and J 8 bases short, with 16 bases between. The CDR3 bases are TGTGCCAGCAGCCGACCACAGAAGGGGGACATTCAGTACTTC. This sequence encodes CASSRPQKGDIQYF.